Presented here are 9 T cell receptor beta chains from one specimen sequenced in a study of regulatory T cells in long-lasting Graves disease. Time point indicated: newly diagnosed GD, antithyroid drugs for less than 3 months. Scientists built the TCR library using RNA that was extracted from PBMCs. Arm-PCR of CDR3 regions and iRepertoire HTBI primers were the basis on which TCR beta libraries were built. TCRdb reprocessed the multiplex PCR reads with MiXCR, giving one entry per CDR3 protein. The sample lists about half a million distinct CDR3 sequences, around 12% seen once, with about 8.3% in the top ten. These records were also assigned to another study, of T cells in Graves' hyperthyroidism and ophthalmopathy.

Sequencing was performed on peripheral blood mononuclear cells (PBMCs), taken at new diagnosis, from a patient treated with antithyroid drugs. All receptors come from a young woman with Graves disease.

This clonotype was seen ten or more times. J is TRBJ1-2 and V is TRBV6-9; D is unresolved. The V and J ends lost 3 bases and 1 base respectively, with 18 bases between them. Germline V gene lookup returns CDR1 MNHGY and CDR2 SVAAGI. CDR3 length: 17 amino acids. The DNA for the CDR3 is TGTGCCAGCAGTTACTCTGTGGAGACACGGAATAACTATGGCTACACCTTC. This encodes CASSYSVETRNNYGYTF.

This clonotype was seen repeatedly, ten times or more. The CDR3 here is CAGRAVSQETQYF. In nucleotides, the CDR3 is TGTGCCGGCCGAGCGGTTAGCCAAGAGACCCAGTACTTC. The chain employs TRBV7-9 and TRBJ2-5; maybe TRBD2 (5 bases). V lost 11 bases, J lost 1 base, and 14 bases lay in between. The CDR3 covers 13 residues. Germline V lookup: CDR1 SEHNR, CDR2 FQNEAQ (reference sequence).

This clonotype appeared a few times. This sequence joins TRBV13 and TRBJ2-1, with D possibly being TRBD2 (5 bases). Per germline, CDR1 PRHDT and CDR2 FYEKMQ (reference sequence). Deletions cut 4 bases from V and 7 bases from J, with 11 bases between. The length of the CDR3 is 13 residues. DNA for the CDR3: TGTGCCAGCAGCTATTTGGAGCGGAATGAGCAGTTCTTC. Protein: CASSYLERNEQFF.

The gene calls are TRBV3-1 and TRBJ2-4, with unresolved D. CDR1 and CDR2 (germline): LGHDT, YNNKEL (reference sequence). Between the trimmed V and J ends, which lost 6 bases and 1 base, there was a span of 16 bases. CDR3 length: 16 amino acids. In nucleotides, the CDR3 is TGTGCCAGCAGTCTTTCCGGGCAATGGGCCAAAAACATTCAGTACTTC. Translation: CASSLSGQWAKNIQYF. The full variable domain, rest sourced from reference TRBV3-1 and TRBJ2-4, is DTAVSQTPKYLVTQMGNDKSIKCEQNLGHDTMYWYKQDSKKFLKIMFSYNNKELIINETVPNRFSPKSPDKAHLNLHINSLELGDSAVYFCASSLSGQWAKNIQYFGAGTRLSVL.

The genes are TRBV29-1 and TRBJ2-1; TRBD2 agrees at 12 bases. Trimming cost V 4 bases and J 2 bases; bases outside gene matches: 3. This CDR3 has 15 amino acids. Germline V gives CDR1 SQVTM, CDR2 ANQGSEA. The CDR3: CSVALAGGPYNEQFF. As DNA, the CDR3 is TGCAGCGTTGCCCTAGCGGGAGGGCCCTACAATGAGCAGTTCTTC.

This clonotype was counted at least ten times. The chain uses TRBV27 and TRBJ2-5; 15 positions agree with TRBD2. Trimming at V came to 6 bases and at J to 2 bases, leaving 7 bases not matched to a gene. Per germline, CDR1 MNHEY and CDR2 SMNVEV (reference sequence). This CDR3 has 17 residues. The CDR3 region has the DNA TGTGCCAGCAGCTCCGGGACTAGCGGGAGGTTTCAAGAGACCCAGTACTTC. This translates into CASSSGTSGRFQETQYF.

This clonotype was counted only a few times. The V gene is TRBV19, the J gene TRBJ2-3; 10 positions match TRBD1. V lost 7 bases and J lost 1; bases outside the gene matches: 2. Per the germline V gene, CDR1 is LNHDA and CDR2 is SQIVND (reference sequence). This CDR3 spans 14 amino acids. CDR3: CASMDRGGTDTQYF. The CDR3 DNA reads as TGTGCCAGTATGGACAGGGGGGGCACAGATACGCAGTATTTT.

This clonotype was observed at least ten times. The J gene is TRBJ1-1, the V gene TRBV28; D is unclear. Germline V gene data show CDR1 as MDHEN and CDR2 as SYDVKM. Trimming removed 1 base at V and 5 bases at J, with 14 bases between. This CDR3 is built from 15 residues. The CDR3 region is CASSLSPVVGTEAFF. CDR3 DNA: TGTGCCAGCAGTTTATCTCCCGTAGTGGGTACTGAAGCTTTCTTT.

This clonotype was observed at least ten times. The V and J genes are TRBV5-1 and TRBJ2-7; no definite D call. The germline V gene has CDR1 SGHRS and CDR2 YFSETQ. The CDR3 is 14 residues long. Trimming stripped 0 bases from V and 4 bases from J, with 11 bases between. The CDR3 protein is CASSLEGGVYEQYF. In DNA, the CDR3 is TGCGCCAGCAGCTTGGAAGGCGGAGTTTACGAGCAGTACTTC.